These T cell receptor beta chains were read from a single sample in a study of blood T cell repertoires in COVID-19. Clones were sequenced by immunoSEQ multiplex PCR, and TCRdb holds only the in-frame ones, with some missing. The sample has roughly 210,000 clones, under 90% seen once. The sequenced sample was peripheral blood. Every receptor here comes from a woman of 80 years or more with COVID-19, enrolled during active disease. CDR3s include the opening cysteine and the closing phenylalanine or tryptophan. Each record gives: J gene, V gene, clone size, D gene, CDR3 protein, CDR3 DNA. D genes are given only for firm matches. A row's size may be missing; if present it is once, few, many or a size class.

J gene: TRBJ1-6
V gene: TRBV5-6
clone size: NA
D gene: NA
CDR3 protein: CASSPGHWDNSPLHF
CDR3 DNA: TGTGCCAGCAGCCCGGGACACTGGGATAATTCACCCCTCCACTTT

J gene: TRBJ2-5
V gene: TRBV3-1/TRBV3-2
clone size: NA
D gene: NA
CDR3 protein: CASSQLAARETQYF
CDR3 DNA: TGTGCCAGCAGCCAACTTGCCGCTCGGGAGACCCAGTACTTC

J gene: TRBJ1-1
V gene: TRBV5-1
clone size: NA
D gene: TRBD1
CDR3 protein: CASSLEGQENTEAFF
CDR3 DNA: TGCGCCAGCAGCTTGGAGGGACAGGAGAACACTGAAGCTTTCTTT

J gene: TRBJ1-1
V gene: TRBV7-6
clone size: NA
D gene: NA
CDR3 protein: CASSGGRGLTEAFF
CDR3 DNA: TGTGCCAGCAGCGGGGGGAGGGGTTTGACTGAAGCTTTCTTT

J gene: TRBJ2-3
V gene: TRBV6-5
clone size: once
D gene: TRBD2
CDR3 protein: CASSSRGGKTDTQYF
CDR3 DNA: TGTGCCAGCAGTTCTCGCGGGGGGAAGACGGATACGCAGTATTTT

J gene: TRBJ2-1
V gene: TRBV2
clone size: NA
D gene: TRBD2
CDR3 protein: CASSQLAGNYNEQFF
CDR3 DNA: TGTGCCAGCAGTCAACTAGCGGGGAACTACAATGAGCAGTTCTTC

J gene: TRBJ1-1
V gene: TRBV2
clone size: NA
D gene: NA
CDR3 protein: CASSEVSTANTEAFF
CDR3 DNA: TGTGCCAGCAGTGAAGTGTCGACAGCGAACACTGAAGCTTTCTTT

J gene: TRBJ2-7
V gene: TRBV2
clone size: few
D gene: TRBD2
CDR3 protein: CASTEGLGPYEQYF
CDR3 DNA: TGTGCCAGCACTGAAGGACTAGGCCCCTACGAGCAGTACTTC

J gene: TRBJ2-5
V gene: TRBV19
clone size: NA
D gene: NA
CDR3 protein: CASSITGGKETQYF
CDR3 DNA: TGTGCCAGTAGTATAACCGGGGGAAAAGAGACCCAGTACTTC

J gene: TRBJ1-4
V gene: TRBV6-5
clone size: NA
D gene: TRBD1
CDR3 protein: CASSYGTGRGEKLFF
CDR3 DNA: TGTGCCAGCAGTTACGGGACAGGGAGGGGTGAAAAACTGTTTTTT

J gene: TRBJ1-2
V gene: TRBV11-2
clone size: NA
D gene: TRBD1
CDR3 protein: CASSLWDRGGGGYTF
CDR3 DNA: TGTGCCAGCAGCTTATGGGACAGGGGCGGAGGCGGCTACACCTTC

J gene: TRBJ1-2
V gene: TRBV3-1/TRBV3-2
clone size: once
D gene: TRBD1
CDR3 protein: CASSLFDREDGYTF
CDR3 DNA: TGTGCCAGCAGCCTATTCGACAGGGAGGATGGCTACACCTTC

J gene: TRBJ2-3
V gene: TRBV29-1
clone size: NA
D gene: TRBD2
CDR3 protein: CSVGSTFLAGDTDTQYF
CDR3 DNA: TGCAGCGTTGGCTCAACCTTCCTAGCGGGGGACACAGATACGCAGTATTTT

J gene: TRBJ2-2
V gene: TRBV27
clone size: many
D gene: NA
CDR3 protein: CASSSPTGELFF
CDR3 DNA: TGTGCCAGCAGTTCCCCGACCGGGGAGCTGTTTTTT

J gene: TRBJ2-1
V gene: TRBV11-2
clone size: NA
D gene: TRBD2
CDR3 protein: CASSRMTSGSYNEQFF
CDR3 DNA: TGTGCCAGCAGCCGAATGACTAGCGGCTCCTACAATGAGCAGTTCTTC

J gene: TRBJ1-6
V gene: TRBV7-9
clone size: NA
D gene: NA
CDR3 protein: CASSLQADDNSPLHF
CDR3 DNA: TGTGCCAGCAGCCTACAGGCTGATGATAATTCACCCCTCCACTTT

J gene: TRBJ2-2
V gene: TRBV20-1
clone size: once
D gene: NA
CDR3 protein: CSASRGGGTGELFF
CDR3 DNA: TGCAGTGCTAGTCGGGGAGGTGGAACCGGGGAGCTGTTTTTT

J gene: TRBJ1-1
V gene: TRBV10-1
clone size: NA
D gene: TRBD1
CDR3 protein: CASSESGTGAYEAFF
CDR3 DNA: TGCGCCAGCAGTGAGTCGGGGACAGGGGCCTATGAAGCTTTCTTT

J gene: TRBJ1-2
V gene: TRBV2
clone size: NA
D gene: TRBD1
CDR3 protein: CASRLGQFINYGYTF
CDR3 DNA: TGTGCCAGCAGGTTGGGACAGTTCATTAACTATGGCTACACCTTC

J gene: TRBJ1-2
V gene: TRBV3-1/TRBV3-2
clone size: NA
D gene: TRBD1
CDR3 protein: CASSDREGYGYTF
CDR3 DNA: TGTGCCAGCTCGGACAGGGAGGGGTATGGCTACACCTTC

J gene: TRBJ1-4
V gene: TRBV2
clone size: NA
D gene: TRBD1
CDR3 protein: CASIRDSINEKLFF
CDR3 DNA: TGTGCCAGCATTAGGGACAGCATAAATGAAAAACTGTTTTTT

J gene: TRBJ1-1
V gene: TRBV28
clone size: NA
D gene: NA
CDR3 protein: CASSSTPGSIEAFF
CDR3 DNA: TGTGCCAGCAGTTCCACCCCAGGGTCTATTGAAGCTTTCTTT

J gene: TRBJ2-5
V gene: TRBV4-2
clone size: NA
D gene: NA
CDR3 protein: CASSQDGGAHGGETQYF
CDR3 DNA: TGTGCCAGCAGCCAAGATGGAGGGGCCCATGGGGGAGAGACCCAGTACTTC